The rows below give T cell receptor beta chains drawn from one sample of a study of OX40 agonist ivuxolimab in advanced cancers. Assay: immunoSEQ multiplex PCR; the TCRdb copy retains only in-frame clones and omits some. Here the sample spans over 40,000 clones, 80% being singletons. Here the sequenced sample was CD4+ or CD8+ T cells sorted from blood, taken in a trial of the OX40 agonist ivuxolimab. The receptor set was obtained from an adult with an advanced solid tumor such as melanoma, head and neck, liver or kidney cancer. The CDR3 runs from the conserved cysteine through the conserved F or W. A D gene is named only where the DNA matches it firmly.

J,V,D,DNA,CDR3
TRBJ2-1,TRBV2,-,TGTGCCAGCAGTGTCTCGGGATCCTACAATGAGCAGTTCTTC,CASSVSGSYNEQFF
TRBJ1-5,TRBV27,-,TGTGCCAGCAGTTGGCAGGGCCATCAGCCCCAGCATTTT,CASSWQGHQPQHF
TRBJ2-5,TRBV9,TRBD1,TGTGCCAGCAGCGTCGACAGGGCACAAGAGACCCAGTACTTC,CASSVDRAQETQYF
TRBJ2-2,TRBV19,TRBD1,TGTGCCAGTAGTGCGAGACAGGGGTCGAACACCGGGGAGCTGTTTTTT,CASSARQGSNTGELFF
TRBJ1-4,TRBV4-3,-,TGCGCCAGCAGCCAAGTAGGAGCTTATAATGAAAAACTGTTTTTT,CASSQVGAYNEKLFF
TRBJ2-3,TRBV19,-,TGTGCCAGTAGTACCCCCCCCGCAGCTAGCACAGATACGCAGTATTTT,CASSTPPAASTDTQYF
TRBJ2-4,TRBV27,-,TGTGCCAGCAGCCCGTTCGGGCAGATCAAAAACATTCAGTACTTC,CASSPFGQIKNIQYF
TRBJ2-3,TRBV7-7,-,TGTGCCAGCAGCTCCGGGACATTAAACACAGATACGCAGTATTTT,CASSSGTLNTDTQYF
TRBJ2-1,TRBV11-2,TRBD2,TGTGCCAGCAGCCCCCTAGCGGCCGCATACAATGAGCAGTTCTTC,CASSPLAAAYNEQFF
TRBJ2-2,TRBV19,TRBD2,TGTGCCAGTAGTATAGGCGGGACTAGCGGAACCGGGGAGCTGTTTTTT,CASSIGGTSGTGELFF
TRBJ2-7,TRBV28,-,TGTGCCAGCGAAGGTTCCTGGCAGGAACAATCCTACGAGCAGTACTTC,CASEGSWQEQSYEQYF